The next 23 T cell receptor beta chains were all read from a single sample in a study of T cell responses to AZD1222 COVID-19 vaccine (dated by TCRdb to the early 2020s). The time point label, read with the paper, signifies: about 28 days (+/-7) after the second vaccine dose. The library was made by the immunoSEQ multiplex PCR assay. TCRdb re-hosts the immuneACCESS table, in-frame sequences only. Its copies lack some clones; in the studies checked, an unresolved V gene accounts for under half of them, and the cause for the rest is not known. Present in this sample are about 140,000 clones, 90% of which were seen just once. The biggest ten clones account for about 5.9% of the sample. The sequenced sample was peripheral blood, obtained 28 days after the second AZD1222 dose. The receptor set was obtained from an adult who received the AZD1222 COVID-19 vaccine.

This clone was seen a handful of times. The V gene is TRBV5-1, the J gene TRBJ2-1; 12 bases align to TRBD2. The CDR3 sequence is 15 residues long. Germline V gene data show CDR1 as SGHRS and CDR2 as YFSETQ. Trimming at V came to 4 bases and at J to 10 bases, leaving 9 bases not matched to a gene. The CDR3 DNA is TGCGCCAGCAGCCGACTAGCGGGAGAGTTGGGGGAGCAGTTCTTC. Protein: CASSRLAGELGEQFF.

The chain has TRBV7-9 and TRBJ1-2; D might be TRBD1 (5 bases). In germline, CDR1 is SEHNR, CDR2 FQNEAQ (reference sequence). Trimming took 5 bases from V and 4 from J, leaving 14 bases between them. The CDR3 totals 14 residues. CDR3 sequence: CASSLETESYGYTF. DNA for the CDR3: TGTGCCAGCAGCCTAGAGACAGAGAGCTATGGCTACACCTTC. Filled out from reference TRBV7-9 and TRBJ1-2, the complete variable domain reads DTGVSQNPRHKITKRGQNVTFRCDPISEHNRLYWYRQTLGQGPEFLTYFQNEAQLEKSRLLSDRFSAERPKGSFSTLEIQRTEQGDSAMYLCASSLETESYGYTFGSGTRLTVV.

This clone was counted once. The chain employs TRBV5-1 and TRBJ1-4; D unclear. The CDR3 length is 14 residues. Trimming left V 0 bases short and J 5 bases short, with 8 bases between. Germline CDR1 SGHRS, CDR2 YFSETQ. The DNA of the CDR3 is TGCGCCAGCAGCTTGGCCGGCACAAATGAAAAACTGTTTTTT. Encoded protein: CASSLAGTNEKLFF.

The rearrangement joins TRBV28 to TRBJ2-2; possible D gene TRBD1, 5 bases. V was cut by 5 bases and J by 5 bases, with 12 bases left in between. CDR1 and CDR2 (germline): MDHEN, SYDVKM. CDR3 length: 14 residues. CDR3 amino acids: CASSRAGRTGELFF. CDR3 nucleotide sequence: TGTGCCAGCAGTCGGGCAGGGCGAACCGGGGAGCTGTTTTTT.

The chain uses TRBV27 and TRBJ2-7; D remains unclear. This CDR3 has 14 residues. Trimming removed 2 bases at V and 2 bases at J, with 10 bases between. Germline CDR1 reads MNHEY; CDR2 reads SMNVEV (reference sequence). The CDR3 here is CASSLAGFPYEQYF. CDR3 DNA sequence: TGTGCCAGCAGTTTAGCCGGTTTCCCCTACGAGCAGTACTTC.

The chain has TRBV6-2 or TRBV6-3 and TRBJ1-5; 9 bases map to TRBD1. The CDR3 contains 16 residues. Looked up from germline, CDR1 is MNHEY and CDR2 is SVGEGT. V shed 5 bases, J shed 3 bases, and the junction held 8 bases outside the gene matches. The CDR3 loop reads CASSTYGTGINQPQHF. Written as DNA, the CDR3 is TGTGCCAGCAGTACCTACGGGACAGGGATCAATCAGCCCCAGCATTTT.

The CDR3 bases are TGTGCCAGCACCATGAACACTGAAGCTTTCTTT. It translates to CASTMNTEAFF. This chain joins TRBV28 and TRBJ1-1; no definite D call. The CDR3 runs 11 residues. V was trimmed by 7 bases and J by 0 bases, leaving 3 bases between them. The V gene's germline CDR1 is MDHEN and CDR2 SYDVKM. Together with reference TRBV28 and TRBJ1-1, the CDR3 gives the full variable domain: DVKVTQSSRYLVKRTGEKVFLECVQDMDHENMFWYRQDPGLGLRLIYFSYDVKMKEKGDIPEGYSVSREKKERFSLILESASTNQTSMYLCASTMNTEAFFGQGTRLTVV.

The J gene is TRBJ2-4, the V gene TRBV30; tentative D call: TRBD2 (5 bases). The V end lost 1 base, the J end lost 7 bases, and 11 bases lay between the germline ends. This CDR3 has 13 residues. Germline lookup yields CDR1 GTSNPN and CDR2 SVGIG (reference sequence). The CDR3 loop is CAWSDSGFNIQYF. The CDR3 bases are TGTGCCTGGAGTGACTCGGGATTCAACATTCAGTACTTC.

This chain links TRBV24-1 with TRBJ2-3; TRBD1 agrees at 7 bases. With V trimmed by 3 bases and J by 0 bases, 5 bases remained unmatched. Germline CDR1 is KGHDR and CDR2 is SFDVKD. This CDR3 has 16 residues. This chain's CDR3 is CATSDPGQRSTDTQYF. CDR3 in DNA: TGTGCCACCAGTGATCCGGGACAGAGAAGCACAGATACGCAGTATTTT.

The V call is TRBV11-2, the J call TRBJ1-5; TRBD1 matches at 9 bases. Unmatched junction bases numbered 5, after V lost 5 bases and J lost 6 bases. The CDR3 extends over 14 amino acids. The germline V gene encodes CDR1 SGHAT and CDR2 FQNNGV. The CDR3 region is CASSPGTGTQPQHF. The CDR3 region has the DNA TGTGCCAGCAGCCCAGGGACAGGGACTCAGCCCCAGCATTTT.

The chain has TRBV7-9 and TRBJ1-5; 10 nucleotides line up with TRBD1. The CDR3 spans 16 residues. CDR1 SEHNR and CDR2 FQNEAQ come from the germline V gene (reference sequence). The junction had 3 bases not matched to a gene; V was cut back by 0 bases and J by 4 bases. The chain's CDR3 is CASSLALGQGNQPQHF. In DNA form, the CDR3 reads TGTGCCAGCAGCTTAGCGCTGGGACAGGGGAATCAGCCCCAGCATTTT.

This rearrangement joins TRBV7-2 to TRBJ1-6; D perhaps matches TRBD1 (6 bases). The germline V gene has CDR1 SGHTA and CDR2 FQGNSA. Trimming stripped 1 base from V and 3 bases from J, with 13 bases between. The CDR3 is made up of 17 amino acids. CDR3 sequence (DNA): TGTGCCAGCAGCTTAGAGGCAGGGGTTAACTATAATTCACCCCTCCACTTT. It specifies CASSLEAGVNYNSPLHF.

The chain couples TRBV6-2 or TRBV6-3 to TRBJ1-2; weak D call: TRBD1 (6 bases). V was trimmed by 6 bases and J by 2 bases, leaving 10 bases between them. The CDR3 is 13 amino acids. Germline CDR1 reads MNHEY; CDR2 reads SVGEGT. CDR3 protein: CASSRQENYGYTF. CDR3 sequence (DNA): TGTGCCAGCAGCCGACAGGAGAACTATGGCTACACCTTC.

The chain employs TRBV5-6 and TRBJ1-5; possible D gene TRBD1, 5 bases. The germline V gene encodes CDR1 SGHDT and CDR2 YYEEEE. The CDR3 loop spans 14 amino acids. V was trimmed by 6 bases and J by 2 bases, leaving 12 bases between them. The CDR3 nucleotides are TGTGCCAGCAACCTTTGGGGCGGCAATCAGCCCCAGCATTTT. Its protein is CASNLWGGNQPQHF.

The DNA of the CDR3 is TGTGCCAGCAGTTCCCCGGGACAGTTCAATCAGCCCCAGCATTTT. Its protein is CASSSPGQFNQPQHF. This chain joins TRBV27 and TRBJ1-5; 7 positions match TRBD1. Unmatched junction bases numbered 6, after V lost 4 bases and J lost 3 bases. Germline CDR1 reads MNHEY; CDR2 reads SMNVEV (reference sequence). CDR3 length equals 15 residues.

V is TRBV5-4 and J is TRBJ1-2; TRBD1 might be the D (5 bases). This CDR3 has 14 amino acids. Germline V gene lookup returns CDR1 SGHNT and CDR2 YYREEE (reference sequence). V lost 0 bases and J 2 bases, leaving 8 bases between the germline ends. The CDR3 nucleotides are TGTGCCAGCAGCTTGGTTGGGACCAACTATGGCTACACCTTC. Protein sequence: CASSLVGTNYGYTF.

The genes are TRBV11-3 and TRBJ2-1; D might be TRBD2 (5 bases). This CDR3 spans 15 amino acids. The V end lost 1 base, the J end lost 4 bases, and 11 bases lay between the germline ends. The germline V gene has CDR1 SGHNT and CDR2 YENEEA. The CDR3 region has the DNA TGTGCCAGCAGCTTAGGACTAAGAGATTACAATGAGCAGTTCTTC. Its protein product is CASSLGLRDYNEQFF. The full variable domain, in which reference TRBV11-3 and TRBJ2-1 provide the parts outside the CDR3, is EAGVVQSPRYKIIEKKQPVAFWCNPISGHNTLYWYLQNLGQGPELLIRYENEEAVDDSQLPKDRFSAERLKGVDSTLKIQPAELGDSAVYLCASSLGLRDYNEQFFGPGTRLTVL.

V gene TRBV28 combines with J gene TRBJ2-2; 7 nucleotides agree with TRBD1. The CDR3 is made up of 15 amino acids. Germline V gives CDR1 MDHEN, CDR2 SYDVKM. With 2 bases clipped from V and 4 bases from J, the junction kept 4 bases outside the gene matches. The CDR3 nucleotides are TGTGCCAGCAGTTTACCGGGGACAGTCACCGGGGAGCTGTTTTTT. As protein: CASSLPGTVTGELFF.

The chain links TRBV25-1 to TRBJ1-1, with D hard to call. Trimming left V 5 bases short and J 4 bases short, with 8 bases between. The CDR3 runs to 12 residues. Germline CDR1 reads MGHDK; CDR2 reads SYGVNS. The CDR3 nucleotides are TGTGCCAGCAGTATGCTATCCACTGAAGCTTTCTTT. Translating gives CASSMLSTEAFF.

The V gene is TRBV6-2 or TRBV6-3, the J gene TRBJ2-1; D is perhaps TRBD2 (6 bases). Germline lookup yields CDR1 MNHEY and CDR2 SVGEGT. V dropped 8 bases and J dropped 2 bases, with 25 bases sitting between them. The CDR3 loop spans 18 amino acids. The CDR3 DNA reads TGTGCCAGCGGCCCACTAGCCGGCGGGACTCCGACCTACAATGAGCAGTTCTTC. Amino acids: CASGPLAGGTPTYNEQFF.

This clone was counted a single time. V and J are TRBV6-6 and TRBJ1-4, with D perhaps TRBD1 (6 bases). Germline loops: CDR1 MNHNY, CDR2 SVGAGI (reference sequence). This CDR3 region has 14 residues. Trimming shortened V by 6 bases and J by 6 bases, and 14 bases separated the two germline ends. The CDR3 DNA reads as TGTGCCAGCAGCCAACGGGGGGCGGATGAAAAACTGTTTTTT. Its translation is CASSQRGADEKLFF.

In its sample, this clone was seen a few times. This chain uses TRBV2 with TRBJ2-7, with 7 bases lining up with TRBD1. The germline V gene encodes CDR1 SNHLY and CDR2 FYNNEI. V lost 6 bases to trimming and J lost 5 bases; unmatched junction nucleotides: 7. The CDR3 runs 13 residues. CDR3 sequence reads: CASSVDRVHEQYF. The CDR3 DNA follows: TGTGCCAGCAGCGTCGACAGGGTCCACGAGCAGTACTTC. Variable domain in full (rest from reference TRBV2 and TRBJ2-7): EPEVTQTPSHQVTQMGQEVILRCVPISNHLYFYWYRQILGQKVEFLVSFYNNEISEKSEIFDDQFSVERPDGSNFTLKIRSTKLEDSAMYFCASSVDRVHEQYFGPGTRLTVT.

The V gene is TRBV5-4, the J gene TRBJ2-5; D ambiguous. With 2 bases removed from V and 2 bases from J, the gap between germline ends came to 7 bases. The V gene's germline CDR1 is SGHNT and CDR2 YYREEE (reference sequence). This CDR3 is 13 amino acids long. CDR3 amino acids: CASSFRPQETQYF. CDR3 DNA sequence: TGTGCCAGCAGCTTCCGCCCTCAAGAGACCCAGTACTTC.